This T cell receptor (beta chain) comes out of a study of Ad26.COV2.S vaccination and SARS-CoV-2 variants. In the study overall: Dosing was one shot or two shots 56 days apart.

With respect to this clone: Its cognate antigen is unknown.

Stated treatment: around 19 received Ad26.COV2.S at low or high dose, single or two shots; about 5 received placebo; per-sample allocation not given. Samples were taken on day 63 after the first vaccine or placebo injection. A Boston adult aged 18-55 years was the donor. Sequencing was performed with immunoSEQ multiplex PCR; in TCRdb, only in-frame clones are kept and a portion is missing. This sample yields 320,000 or so clones, of which almost 90% are seen a single time; around 5.5% belongs to the top ten. General observations from the study: Placebo recipients had lower spike-specific TCR breadth than vaccine recipients. In TCR breadth and depth analyses, total T cell responses may have been underestimated.

This CDR3 is built from 15 residues. V dropped 2 bases and J dropped 1 base, with 9 bases sitting between them. Germline CDR1 is SGHRS and CDR2 is YFSETQ. V usage is TRBV5-1 and J usage is TRBJ2-2; D is unresolved. The source of this sequence is a person between 18 and 65 years old who received the Ad26.COV2.S COVID-19 vaccine or a placebo. The material sequenced was peripheral blood, taken in a trial of Ad26.COV2.S vaccine versus placebo. CDR3 sequence (DNA): TGCGCCAGCAGCTTTCACGCAGAGAACACCGGGGAGCTGTTTTTT. Encoded protein: CASSFHAENTGELFF.